The 13 T cell receptor beta chains given below trace back to one sample, sequenced in a study of OX40 agonist ivuxolimab in advanced cancers. The table came from immunoSEQ multiplex PCR; TCRdb's copy has only in-frame clones and leaves some out. Seen here are roughly 64,000 clones, around 80% observed once, and the top ten hold 4.5% to 5%. The sample in question was CD4+ or CD8+ T cells sorted from blood, obtained in a trial of the OX40 agonist ivuxolimab. These receptors all come from an adult with an advanced solid tumor such as melanoma, head and neck, liver or kidney cancer.

This clone was seen a handful of times. The V gene is TRBV6-4, the J gene TRBJ2-2; 9 nucleotides align to TRBD2. Germline values: CDR1 MRHNA, CDR2 SNTAGT. Germline trimming cut 5 bases from V and 4 bases from J; bases unmatched to any gene: 5. The CDR3 length is 15 residues. The CDR3 here is CASSRTSETTGELFF. CDR3 bases: TGTGCCAGCAGTCGGACTAGCGAAACCACCGGGGAGCTGTTTTTT.

The CDR3, as DNA: TGTGCCAGTAGTATTGAAGGGGGCTTGCGAAATCAGCCCCAGCATTTT. Its protein product is CASSIEGGLRNQPQHF. The chain combines TRBV19 with TRBJ1-5; 7 bases are a match to TRBD1. V lost 3 bases and J lost 4; bases outside the gene matches: 9. Germline V gene lookup returns CDR1 LNHDA and CDR2 SQIVND (reference sequence). The CDR3 spans 16 residues.

The count of this clone is one. The chain recombines TRBV5-1 with TRBJ2-2; D ambiguous. V lost 0 bases to trimming and J lost 1 base, with 10 bases between them. Germline assignment: CDR1 SGHRS and CDR2 YFSETQ. There are 16 residues in the CDR3. DNA of the CDR3: TGCGCCAGCAGCTTGGATCCTAGTGGGAACACCGGGGAGCTGTTTTTT. This encodes CASSLDPSGNTGELFF.

The chain links TRBV4-3 to TRBJ2-3; a possible D gene is TRBD1 (5 bases). Trimming removed 0 bases from V and 0 bases from J, with 16 bases in between. Germline V CDR1 and CDR2: LGHNA, YSLEER. The CDR3 length is 18 residues. The CDR3 bases are TGCGCCAGCAGCCAAGATCCCACGGGTGGGGCGAGCACAGATACGCAGTATTTT. Amino acid sequence: CASSQDPTGGASTDTQYF.

The chain carries TRBV6-1 and TRBJ2-6; no definite D call. CDR1 and CDR2 from the germline V gene are MNHNS and SASEGT. With 7 bases removed from V and 5 bases from J, the gap between germline ends came to 12 bases. CDR3 length: 14 residues. CDR3 bases: TGTGCCAGCACGGGTGACTTCTGGGCCAACGTCCTGACTTTC. Residues: CASTGDFWANVLTF.

V gene TRBV18 combines with J gene TRBJ2-4; 7 bases agree with TRBD1. V was pared by 6 bases and J by 3 bases, with 2 bases of the junction left unmatched. This CDR3 has 13 residues. Germline CDR1 is KGHSH and CDR2 is LQKENI. CDR3 DNA: TGTGCCAGCTCCTGGGACAGCAAAAACATTCAGTACTTC. This sequence encodes CASSWDSKNIQYF.

This clone was counted once. The J gene is TRBJ1-5, the V gene TRBV6-6; TRBD1 might be the D (5 bases). V lost 6 bases, J lost 1 base, and 10 bases lay in between. The CDR3 is 14 residues long. CDR1 and CDR2 from the germline V gene are MNHNY and SVGAGI (reference sequence). The CDR3 DNA reads as TGTGCCAGCAGGGGGGTTGAGAGCAATCAGCCCCAGCATTTT. This codes for CASRGVESNQPQHF.

A single count supports this clone. The rearrangement uses TRBV4-3 and TRBJ2-1; D not certain. Germline assignment: CDR1 LGHNA and CDR2 YSLEER. Trimming removed 1 base at V and 7 bases at J, with 8 bases between. This CDR3 has 13 amino acids. Written as DNA, the CDR3 is TGCGCCAGCAGCCAAGTTCTCCTGAATGAGCAGTTCTTC. This translates into CASSQVLLNEQFF.

The genes are TRBV2 and TRBJ2-5; D possibly uses TRBD1 or TRBD2 (5 bases each). Germline loops: CDR1 SNHLY, CDR2 FYNNEI. This CDR3 comprises 14 residues. V was trimmed by 3 bases and J by 1 base, leaving 9 bases between them. CDR3: CASSDGDGQETQYF. The CDR3 DNA reads as TGTGCCAGCAGTGATGGGGACGGCCAAGAGACCCAGTACTTC.

This chain joins TRBV5-1 and TRBJ2-5; D could derive from TRBD1 or TRBD2 (5 bases each). The germline V gene has CDR1 SGHRS and CDR2 YFSETQ. This CDR3 spans 15 amino acids. Trimming shortened V by 7 bases and J by 3 bases, and 19 bases separated the two germline ends. In DNA form, the CDR3 reads TGCGCCAGCGACGCCGGGACGGGATCTAAAGAGACCCAGTACTTC. This encodes CASDAGTGSKETQYF.

The chain recombines TRBV10-3 with TRBJ1-1; D might be TRBD1 (5 bases). The germline V gene has CDR1 ENHRY and CDR2 SYGVKD. This CDR3 spans 13 amino acids. Trimming took off 6 bases at V and 0 bases at J, with 8 bases between the two ends. Here the CDR3 DNA reads TGTGCCATCAGAAGGGGAATGAACACTGAAGCTTTCTTT. Translating it yields CAIRRGMNTEAFF.

This chain links TRBV14 with TRBJ1-2; D unresolved. The CDR3 loop spans 13 amino acids. CDR1 SGHDN and CDR2 FVKESK come from the germline V gene. V dropped 1 base and J dropped 4 bases, with 7 bases sitting between them. CDR3 in amino acids: CASSQGSVYGYTF. The CDR3 DNA is TGTGCCAGCAGCCAAGGCTCTGTCTATGGCTACACCTTC.

V is TRBV28 and J is TRBJ1-2, with a possible D match to TRBD1 (5 bases). The CDR3 is made up of 14 amino acids. V was cut by 6 bases and J by 7 bases, with 18 bases left in between. Germline V gene lookup returns CDR1 MDHEN and CDR2 SYDVKM. Here the CDR3 DNA reads TGTGCCAGCAGCACCCCCATCAGGGCGCGTGGCTACACCTTC. Translated, it gives CASSTPIRARGYTF.